The T cell receptor (beta chain) under discussion was sequenced for a study of blood T cell repertoires in COVID-19. CDR1 SEHNR and CDR2 FQNEAQ come from the germline V gene (reference sequence). V trimming: 0 bases; J trimming: 5 bases; junction bases outside the gene matches: 0. The CDR3 runs to 13 residues. TCRdb's copy holds only in-frame clones and misses some; the assay was immunoSEQ multiplex PCR. The sample consists of tens of thousands of clones, around 86% of them appearing once. The V and J genes are TRBV7-9 and TRBJ2-5, with 7 bases identical to TRBD2. Input material: peripheral blood. This sequence originates from a man aged 45-65 years with active COVID-19. CDR3 sequence: CASSLAGGETQYF. CDR3 nucleotides: TGTGCCAGCAGCTTAGCGGGGGGGGAGACCCAGTACTTC.